This record looks at one T cell receptor beta chain sequence and its context. This specimen comes from a study of blood T cell repertoires in COVID-19. About the study: T cells, B-cell-depleted T cells, or PBMCs provided the cDNA or gDNA that served as material.

Generated by immunoSEQ multiplex PCR, the TCRdb table keeps only in-frame clones and is missing some. The table lists more than 45,000 clones, about 88% of them singletons, with under 8% in the top ten. What was sequenced was peripheral blood. The TCR was taken from a human donor with active COVID-19. The donor label of this sample is uncertain.

DNA of the CDR3: TGTGCCAGCAGCTTAGGGAGGGAGGGCTCACCCCTCCACTTT. Translating gives CASSLGREGSPLHF. The J gene is TRBJ1-6, the V gene TRBV5-6; D uncertain. This CDR3 comprises 14 residues. With 2 bases removed from V and 10 bases from J, the gap between germline ends came to 13 bases. Germline V gene sequence: CDR1 SGHDT, CDR2 YYEEEE.